This note documents a single T cell receptor beta chain sequence. Its specificity is not known. These data are taken from a study of T cell responses to AZD1222 COVID-19 vaccine. Study-wide results and caveats: Regions left unmutated in variants are reportedly the target of nearly half of spike-specific TCRs. When two AZD1222 doses had been given, Spike-specific TCR breadth and depth rose.

The table came from immunoSEQ multiplex PCR; TCRdb's copy has only in-frame clones and leaves some out. The sample contains tens of thousands of clones, over 85% of which appear only once. V was pared by 10 bases and J by 0 bases, with 18 bases between. The CDR3 sequence is 15 residues long. Per germline, CDR1 LNHDA and CDR2 SQIVND (reference sequence). The genes are TRBV19 and TRBJ1-2, with D unresolved. Specimen: peripheral blood, collected on day 0 of AZD1222 vaccination. This receptor was taken from an adult in good health. The CDR3 protein is CATSERTATNYGYTF. As DNA, the CDR3 is TGTGCCACTTCTGAGAGGACCGCCACTAACTATGGCTACACCTTC. The full variable domain, with the rest looked up from reference TRBV19 and TRBJ1-2, is DGGITQSPKYLFRKEGQNVTLSCEQNLNHDAMYWYRQDPGQGLRLIYYSQIVNDFQKGDIAEGYSVSREKKESFPLTVTSAQKNPTAFYLCATSERTATNYGYTFGSGTRLTVV.